This TCR beta chain was identified during a study of shared clonotypes between healthy human individuals (dated by TCRdb to 2018 to 2020). Regarding the complete study: The cohort comprised two women and a few men aged 18 to 49 years. Per donor, three plates each were used for CD4 naive and CD4 memory, two for CD8 naive, and one for CD8 memory. Blood TCR repertoires of several healthy adults were deeply sequenced to estimate repertoire size and the extent of clonotype sharing between individuals. To increase sequencing depth and limit assay-specific biases, different laboratories used diverse techniques to prepare libraries and sequence TCR repertoires. Each donor's leukapheresis produced roughly between roughly 0.85 and 9.5 billion PBMCs. Overall results and qualifications from the work: Because the study included only a small number of donors, the genetic and exposure-history diversity represented was limited. Larger estimated clonotype richness was generally found for naive subsets than for memory subsets. Across several donors, roughly 5.1% of naive CD4, around 3.5% of naive CD8, 2.3% of memory CD4, and over 0.35% of memory CD8 clonotypes were shared. Clonotypes shared by all four sorted-subset donors showed higher generation probabilities than non-shared clonotypes. Based on pairwise subsampling, the degree of clonotype sharing among donors was expected to be affected by sequencing depth. Sampling was restricted to blood, and TCR repertoires in tissues likely differ from the TCR repertoires found in blood. Incomplete sequencing was indicated by rarefaction of sorted-subset datasets, despite the large sequencing depth.

A distance of 9 bases separates the germline ends of V and J, which lose 3 bases and 0 bases respectively. From cysteine to phenylalanine, the CDR3 is 14 amino acids long. Just the 42-base CDR3 DNA is kept, in frame starting at base 1. Looking up the germline V gene (reference sequence) yields CDR1 LNHDA and CDR2 SQIVND. Using the deep immunoSEQ assay, multiplex PCR amplified TCR CDR3 regions from genomic DNA. Extracted genomic DNA from each cell subset was distributed evenly across all wells of several immunoSEQ 96-well plates, and each plate was treated as a replicate. For sorted subsets, each replicate PCR was loaded with roughly 0.2 ug genomic DNA, equivalent to 30,000 or so T cell genomes. The purified libraries were quantified using a Qubit 3.0 fluorometer, sized with a Bioanalyzer 2100, and then quantified again using the KAPA Library Quantification kit. Every immunoSEQ 96-well plate was sequenced on a separate single-read 150-cycle Illumina NextSeq 550 flow cell. Per the source publication's procedure: The immunoSEQ output contained only junctional sequences without quality scores, so filtering could not match that applied to full-length reads. Sequences were annotated with PyIR, a Python wrapper for IgBLAST v1.9, and V/J genes and CDR3 were assigned using IMGT germline references. Reads were filtered out if the reads had weak V/J assignments (E-value above 1e-6), no CDR3, stop codons, out-of-frame junctions, or ambiguous translated residues. V3J clonotypes were defined as sequences sharing an identical inferred V gene, J gene, and CDR3 amino acid sequence. Percentage overlap between repertoires was calculated by dividing the number of shared unique clonotypes by the size of the smaller repertoire. Richness of each repertoire was evaluated using RTK rarefaction, the Chao1 estimator, and Recon v2.1 estimates of unobserved clonotypes. For all TCRbeta clonotypes obtained by the gDNA method from several donors, generation probabilities were computed with OLGA. In its TCRdb copy, this immuneACCESS table keeps in-frame sequences only and misses some clones. Where compared with another copy, unresolved V genes explain less than half of these, and the others have no known cause. Clonal size and the V and J genes are those of that table, whereas D and trimming came from the DNA. The table for this sample lists about 2.3 million clones; 85% to 95% of them were counted only once. The ten largest clones capture more than 0.35% of the sample.

Donors were healthy HIV-negative adults with no recently reported acute infections or vaccinations. All donors were Caucasian adults living in Nashville, Tennessee, USA. CD4+ T cells were enriched through magnetic negative selection, after which naive cells were positively selected on CD45RA and the remaining negative fraction served as the memory subset. Blood was collected by leukapheresis, and PBMCs were isolated by Ficoll-Histopaque density gradient centrifugation and then cryopreserved in liquid nitrogen vapor phase. Analytical flow cytometry was used to check the purity and quantity of every magnetically sorted T cell population. Each sorted fraction had its genomic DNA isolated and then quantified by UV absorbance on a Nanodrop 2000c. In the case of this clone: Its recognized antigen is unknown. No much larger clone is present one base from it, and per-base qualities are unavailable.

Source material: naive CD4+ T cells from PBMCs. Sample cell subset or site, as interpreted from the label and publication: CD45RA+ positively selected. The source of this sequence is a young man in good health. Some clones in this sample may be carry-over from other donors' samples. The chain is assembled from TRBV19 and TRBJ2-7, with the D gene uncertain. The CDR3 is CASSIVVPSYEQYF. In nucleotide form, the sequence is TGTGCCAGTAGTATCGTGGTCCCCTCCTACGAGCAGTACTTC.